This T cell receptor (beta chain) was sequenced during a study of cytomegalovirus exposure and HLA in healthy donors (dated by TCRdb to the late 2010s). Some background on the complete study: An earlier analysis of several hundred of the donors reported under 300 Gb of sequence data and 100 million to 120 million unique TCR beta sequences obtained from roughly 180 million T cells. An early release covering roughly 600 HLA-typed donors comprised about 300 gigabases of sequencing data and tens of millions of unique TCR sequences. The genetic ancestry cluster associated with self-reported Caucasian donors included approximately 85% of the approximately 400 genotyped donors. The study aimed to test whether cataloging public T cell receptors could reveal signatures of past pathogen exposure. Using immunosequencing, the study profiled T cell repertoires from 550 to 750 subjects and related those repertoires to cytomegalovirus serostatus. In addition to the first cohort of approximately 650 subjects, a separate validation cohort of some 120 different subjects was used. To predict cytomegalovirus infection status, the study combined high-throughput TCR immunosequencing, statistical association of individual TCRs with disease status, and machine learning. In a later analysis, previously published TCR beta repertoires from 666 donors were re-analyzed and high-resolution HLA genotyping was added so that TCR occurrence patterns could be studied. The later analysis used no new phenotypic data to find candidate immune exposures, relying instead on TCR beta sequences and their occurrence across donors. To decide whether each TCR beta V gene segment behaved as functional or pseudogenic, an earlier analysis of nearly 600 of the donors relied on high-throughput TCR beta sequencing. Alongside the repertoire data, information on donor age, sex, ethnicity and CMV serostatus was compiled. In a later genetic analysis, genome-wide SNP genotypes for about three fifths of the roughly 670 donors were used, and that subset was treated as a discovery cohort. Every repertoire in the discovery cohort had been generated on one and the same sequencing platform. Both class I and class II loci were covered by HLA typing, at four-digit resolution. Typing coverage differed by locus: A, B, C, DRB1 and DQB1 were typed in about 620-640 donors, DQA1 in roughly 510, DPA1 in around 600, and DPB1 in 450 to 480. A few DR-DQ haplotypes were handled as single units for association and clustering because linkage in the cohort was strong. Among 300 to 450 genotyped donors of the cohort, an average of approximately 240,000 unique TCR beta nucleotide sequences were sequenced per donor, around a sixth of them non-productive. Overall study outcomes, separate from this receptor: In a later genetic analysis, a missense DCLRE1C variant was associated with V-gene and J-gene trimming of TCR beta chains, and the association was replicated in an independent cohort. Across donors, most TCR sequences were observed very rarely, whereas some public TCRs were present in many individuals. A cluster of highly shared sequence variants was judged likely to be a technical artifact of the sequencing pipeline. A later analysis associated around 16,000 TCR beta sequences with specific HLA alleles at a false discovery rate of 0.05. In the study, 150 to 200 TCR beta chains were listed as associated with cytomegalovirus. Because counts were too low, seventeen rarely observed V segments, including chromosome 9 orphons, were excluded from the earlier analysis of a few hundred of the donors. Some IMGT-functional V segments, including TRBV6-2 and TRBV6-3, could not be told apart with the 87-base-pair reads, so those segments were excluded. Because HLA typing was missing for some donors at each locus, association tests included only the typed subset. According to a later analysis, parvovirus B19, influenza, CMV and Epstein-Barr virus appeared linked to several top co-occurrence clusters. It was suggested by the authors that the approach could potentially be generalized to other disease states and immunological phenotypes. The only immune exposure information available for the cohort was CMV serostatus. A later analysis found that HLA-associated TCR beta chains were more clonally expanded and had lower generation probabilities than equally common non-associated chains. In this cohort, only TCR beta chains were sequenced, and detectable features were limited by the absence of alpha or paired-chain data. Presence/absence analyses assumed roughly uniform sequencing depth across donors, an assumption that may not hold. The classifier was reported to diagnose cytomegalovirus status with high specificity and sensitivity in both the original cohort and the validation cohort. In vitro tests confirmed that three of the cytomegalovirus-associated TCR beta chains recognize cytomegalovirus antigens. A later analysis found that most CMV-associated TCR beta chains appeared HLA-restricted, with HLA associations seemingly driven largely by CMV exposure. A further reported finding was that TCR beta sequences accurately predicted the HLA-A and HLA-B alleles for most subjects in the first cohort. In a later analysis, TCR association rates were found to vary across HLA loci, with the most associated TCRs seen for DRB1 alleles and the fewest for HLA-C alleles. In an earlier analysis of around 600 of the donors, most TCR beta V segments appeared in productive rearrangements about 87% or about 30% of the time, broadly matching IMGT annotations. When HLA alleles, especially DR and DQ, strongly co-occurred, TCR associations were difficult to assign to individual alleles. In a later genetic analysis, fewer N-insertions in productive TCRs were reported among donors in an Asian-associated ancestry cluster than the roughly 640-donor mean. Linkage disequilibrium might explain the correlated functional status among segregating V segments, but an unknown experimental factor could not be excluded.

The cohort consisted of approximately 690 healthy bone marrow donors. At the time of sampling, all cohort members were nominally healthy, though unrecorded immune exposures were likely present. The donor tested CMV seronegative and was one of the 352 seronegative cohort members. A peripheral blood sample was provided by each donor, and peripheral blood mononuclear cells were used for TCR beta sequencing. Genomic DNA was extracted from the blood cell samples with the Qiagen DNeasy Blood Extraction Kit. Libraries were prepared through the immunoSEQ multiplex PCR assay. For the multiplex PCR, a mixture combining 60 forward primers for TCR Vbeta segments and 13 reverse primers for TCR Jbeta segments was used. The CDR3 region of rearranged TCR beta genes was amplified from genomic DNA by a multiplex PCR assay. On the Illumina HiSeq System, the amplified TCR beta libraries were sequenced as 87-base-pair reads. In the authors' own workflow: A later analysis counted some 74 million unique TCR beta chains across the 666 repertoires, and roughly 9.9 million of these chains were shared by at least two donors. Raw reads were error-corrected and collapsed into unique sequences by a nearest-neighbor algorithm in which closely related sequences were merged to remove PCR and sequencing errors. Alignment of CDR3 sequences to IMGT reference sequences was used to assign V, D and J gene segments. For a sequence to be retained, a match of at least six nucleotides to both a V gene segment and a J gene segment was required. Rearrangements were classified as productive when the CDR3 lacked stop codons and remained in frame with V and J, and all other rearrangements were classified as non-productive. CDR3 was defined by IMGT convention, running from the second conserved V-encoded cysteine to the conserved J-encoded phenylalanine. In an earlier analysis of more than 550 of the donors, sequences lacking an unambiguous match to a single V gene segment were excluded. In an earlier analysis of about 590 of the donors, a V segment was called functional when productive rearrangements were above 56.7%, and segregating when the standard deviation between donors exceeded 5%. A statistical classification framework was developed to diagnose cytomegalovirus status using the catalog of TCR beta chain sequences. In a later analysis, V and J genes were assigned by comparing TCR nucleotide sequences against IMGT/GENE-DB human TR gene sequences. The TCRdist pipeline was used in a later analysis to assign CDR3 sequences and most-parsimonious VDJ recombination scenarios. In a later analysis, each TCR beta chain was defined by its CDR3 amino acid sequence together with its V-gene family, and reads without a unique V-gene family were excluded. As a way to deal with suspected cross-contamination and a sequencing artifact, a later analysis dropped roughly 620 nucleotide sequences that were highly shared and had low generation probability. For each public chain, a later analysis derived a clonal expansion index from normalized ranks of inferred template counts within each repertoire. Generation probabilities in a later analysis came from a VDJ recombination model fitted to out-of-frame rearrangements, and those results were checked against IGoR. In a later analysis, hypergeometric tests were used to score TCR-TCR, TCR-HLA and TCR-CMV co-occurrence, with a repertoire-size bias correction applied to TCR pairs. A later analysis estimated false discovery rates by permuting HLA or CMV assignments 20 times. In a later analysis, co-occurring TCRs were grouped with DBSCAN, and TCRdist sequence similarity was added when clustering was performed within HLA-allele-positive subsets. For co-occurrence clustering, repertoires with fewer than 30,000 or more than 120,000 public chains were excluded, along with about five repertoires with anomalous nucleotide sharing. This immuneACCESS table, as held by TCRdb, lists in-frame sequences with V and J called but not all clones. Of the missing ones, under half trace to an unresolved V gene in checked studies; the others have no known cause. V and J calls plus clone size are reproduced from that table; the DNA served to infer D and trimming. The sample includes roughly 100,000 clones, with roughly three quarters observed a single time. The ten most abundant clones make up 5.6% of the sample.

Turning to this clone: Its specific antigen is unknown. No base quality values were provided; no much bigger clone lies one nucleotide off.

Inclusive of the bounding cysteine and phenylalanine, the CDR3 is 15 residues long. Here the CDR3 DNA is all that survives: 45 bases in frame from base 1. After removal of 4 bases from V and 3 bases from J, the junction retains 4 bases not matched to a gene. For CDR1 and CDR2, the germline V gene lists SGHDN and FVKESK. The chain couples TRBV14 to TRBJ1-2; 11 bases in the junction line up with TRBD1. The clonotype comes from a male donor in good health and CMV-seronegative. The sample consisted of PBMCs. The sequenced DNA: TGTGCCAGCAGCCGAGGGACAGGGGGTGACTATGGCTACACCTTC. It translates as CASSRGTGGDYGYTF.